The rows below give T cell receptor beta chains drawn from one sample of a study of shared clonotypes between healthy human individuals. Measured with immunoSEQ multiplex PCR; TCRdb has only the in-frame clones, and not every one. The sample holds more than 2 million clones, 90% to 95% seen once. Specimen: naive CD8+ T cells from PBMCs. The receptors stem from a man between 18 and 29 years old in good health. Some clones in this sample may be carry-over from other donors' samples. The CDR3 runs from the conserved cysteine through the conserved F or W. The order of the fields is D gene, clone size, J gene, V gene, CDR3 DNA, CDR3 protein. A D gene is named only where the DNA matches it firmly. Clone size is not always given. Where it is, it says once, few, many or a class for expanded clones.

D: TRBD2; size: .; J: TRBJ2-2; V: TRBV27; DNA: TGTGCCAGCAGTCTTCTGGGGCTAGCGGGACCCACCGGGGAGCTGTTTTTT; CDR3: CASSLLGLAGPTGELFF
D: TRBD2; size: once; J: TRBJ2-1; V: TRBV7-3; DNA: TGTGCCAGCAGCGAGACGGGACTAGCGGGTGTTGGTGAGCAGTTCTTC; CDR3: CASSETGLAGVGEQFF
D: .; size: .; J: TRBJ1-2; V: TRBV6-5; DNA: TGTGCCAGCAGCCCAGGCCCTAACTATGGCTACACCTTC; CDR3: CASSPGPNYGYTF
D: .; size: once; J: TRBJ2-7; V: TRBV18; DNA: TGTGCCAGCTCACCTACGAGGGAGGTCGACTACGAGCAGTACTTC; CDR3: CASSPTREVDYEQYF
D: .; size: .; J: TRBJ2-2; V: TRBV25-1; DNA: TGTGCCAGCAGTGAATTAGGATTACAGGCGAACACCGGGGAGCTGTTTTTT; CDR3: CASSELGLQANTGELFF
D: .; size: .; J: TRBJ2-3; V: TRBV13; DNA: TGTGCCAGCAGCTACCAGGGTAGCACAGATACGCAGTATTTT; CDR3: CASSYQGSTDTQYF
D: .; size: .; J: TRBJ1-1; V: TRBV6-6; DNA: TGTGCCACCAATACCATCAGCATGAACACTGAAGCTTTCTTT; CDR3: CATNTISMNTEAFF
D: .; size: once; J: TRBJ2-6; V: TRBV7-8; DNA: TGTGCCAGCAGCTCCCGGGTCCCGGGGAGGTCTGGGGCCAACGTCCTGACTTTC; CDR3: CASSSRVPGRSGANVLTF
D: .; size: .; J: TRBJ2-7; V: TRBV7-9; DNA: TGTGCCAGCAGCTCTCGGGGAGGCTCCTACGAGCAGTACTTC; CDR3: CASSSRGGSYEQYF
D: TRBD2; size: .; J: TRBJ2-1; V: TRBV2; DNA: TGTGCCAGCAGGGGGATAGCGGGAGGAACCTACAATGAGCAGTTCTTC; CDR3: CASRGIAGGTYNEQFF
D: .; size: .; J: TRBJ2-7; V: TRBV28; DNA: TGTGCCAGCAGTTTTTCCGTGGGATCCTACGAGCAGTACTTC; CDR3: CASSFSVGSYEQYF
D: .; size: .; J: TRBJ2-2; V: TRBV11-2; DNA: TGTGCCAGCAGCTTCCAGGGTTACACCGGGGAGCTGTTTTTT; CDR3: CASSFQGYTGELFF
D: TRBD1; size: .; J: TRBJ2-7; V: TRBV5-1; DNA: TGCGCCAGCAGCGGGACCGTGCCGGGACAGCGGTGGTTCGTCAACGAGCAGTACTTC; CDR3: CASSGTVPGQRWFVNEQYF
D: .; size: .; J: TRBJ1-4; V: TRBV7-2; DNA: TGTGCCAGCAGCTTCCCTGGGGGCGGACTGTTTTTT; CDR3: CASSFPGGGLFF
D: TRBD2; size: .; J: TRBJ2-1; V: TRBV10-1; DNA: TGCGCCAGCAGTGGTACCGGGACTAGCGGATACAATGAGCAGTTCTTC; CDR3: CASSGTGTSGYNEQFF
D: .; size: .; J: TRBJ1-4; V: TRBV28; DNA: TGTGCCAGCAGTTTAGCATCTAGGGGGATGGGGGAAAAACTGTTTTTT; CDR3: CASSLASRGMGEKLFF
D: .; size: .; J: TRBJ1-1; V: TRBV9; DNA: TGTGCCAGCAGCGCGGGGGCTGAAGCTTTCTTT; CDR3: CASSAGAEAFF
D: .; size: .; J: TRBJ2-5; V: TRBV2; DNA: TGTGCCAGCAGTCCCTTCCGTACAACGTACCAAGAGACCCAGTACTTC; CDR3: CASSPFRTTYQETQYF
D: TRBD1; size: .; J: TRBJ2-7; V: TRBV9; DNA: TGTGCCAGCAGCACATCCGGGACAGCAAGCTACGAGCAGTACTTC; CDR3: CASSTSGTASYEQYF
D: .; size: .; J: TRBJ1-1; V: TRBV4-2; DNA: TGTGCCAGCAGCCAAGATCTCGGGACCCCTGAAGCTTTCTTT; CDR3: CASSQDLGTPEAFF
D: .; size: .; J: TRBJ1-2; V: TRBV7-9; DNA: TGTGCCAGCAGCTCCGCACAGGGCTATGGCTACACCTTC; CDR3: CASSSAQGYGYTF
D: .; size: .; J: TRBJ2-5; V: TRBV11-2; DNA: TGTGCCAGCAGCTTAGTACCGGGCCCGGGGGCCCAGTACTTC; CDR3: CASSLVPGPGAQYF
D: TRBD2; size: .; J: TRBJ2-1; V: TRBV4-1; DNA: TGCGCCAGCAGCCAAGAAGGACTAGCGGGAAGTTCCTCCTACAATGAGCAGTTCTTC; CDR3: CASSQEGLAGSSSYNEQFF
D: TRBD1; size: .; J: TRBJ2-7; V: TRBV6-5; DNA: TGTGCCAGCAGTGCCCGGACAGGGAGCTCCTACGAGCAGTACTTC; CDR3: CASSARTGSSYEQYF
D: .; size: .; J: TRBJ1-1; V: TRBV5-1; DNA: TGCGCCAGCAGCTTGGTGGGAGGAGGTGAAGCTTTCTTT; CDR3: CASSLVGGGEAFF
D: .; size: few; J: TRBJ1-2; V: TRBV28; DNA: TGTGCCAGCAGTTTCTTGGGGTTGGATGGCTACACCTTC; CDR3: CASSFLGLDGYTF
D: .; size: .; J: TRBJ2-1; V: TRBV4-2; DNA: TGTGCCAGCTCGCCATCTTACCCCGCCTACAATGAGCAGTTCTTC; CDR3: CASSPSYPAYNEQFF
D: TRBD2; size: .; J: TRBJ2-3; V: TRBV28; DNA: TGTGCCAGCAGGCTGGGACTAGCGGGAGGGGATACGCAGTATTTT; CDR3: CASRLGLAGGDTQYF
D: TRBD1; size: .; J: TRBJ2-7; V: TRBV2; DNA: TGTGCCAGCAGTGATTTCTTGGGACAGGGGGCCTACGAGCAGTACTTC; CDR3: CASSDFLGQGAYEQYF
D: TRBD1; size: .; J: TRBJ2-7; V: TRBV27; DNA: TGTGCCAGCAGTTTCTCCCGGACAGGGGACTCCTACGAGCAGTACTTC; CDR3: CASSFSRTGDSYEQYF
D: TRBD1; size: .; J: TRBJ2-7; V: TRBV10-3; DNA: TGTGCCATCAGTGACCCGGGACAGGGGGTCTACGAGCAGTACTTC; CDR3: CAISDPGQGVYEQYF
D: .; size: .; J: TRBJ2-7; V: TRBV11-2; DNA: TGTGCCAGCAGCTTAGGATATAGCGGAGCTGTTCCCTACGAGCAGTACTTC; CDR3: CASSLGYSGAVPYEQYF
D: .; size: .; J: TRBJ2-1; V: TRBV11-1; DNA: TGTGCCAGCAGCTTAGGCAGCGGAGTTCTTGGTGAGCAGTTCTTC; CDR3: CASSLGSGVLGEQFF
D: .; size: .; J: TRBJ1-3; V: TRBV7-9; DNA: TGTGCCACCGAGAGACAGGTCCGCTCTGGAAACACCATATATTTT; CDR3: CATERQVRSGNTIYF
D: .; size: .; J: TRBJ1-4; V: TRBV27; DNA: TGTGCCAGCAGTTTCGGTCAGGGCCCATTCCCAACTAATGAAAAACTGTTTTTT; CDR3: CASSFGQGPFPTNEKLFF
D: .; size: .; J: TRBJ1-1; V: TRBV25-1; DNA: TGTGCCAGCGGACAGCCGGCCACTGAAGCTTTCTTT; CDR3: CASGQPATEAFF
D: TRBD1; size: .; J: TRBJ2-7; V: TRBV27; DNA: TGTGCCAGCAGGACTCACAGGGGATTCGACGAGCAGTACTTC; CDR3: CASRTHRGFDEQYF
D: TRBD1; size: .; J: TRBJ1-2; V: TRBV5-8; DNA: TGTGCCAGCAGCTGGGGACAGGGTCGGAATGGCTACACCTTC; CDR3: CASSWGQGRNGYTF